This T cell receptor beta chain was sequenced during a study of cytomegalovirus exposure and HLA in healthy donors. Note on this clone: What it recognizes is unknown.

PCR involved 60 Vbeta and 13 Jbeta primers. The authors' processing: There were around 80 million unique TCR beta chains by a later count, and 8.5 million to 14 million of them were shared. Profiled with immunoSEQ multiplex PCR; TCRdb holds only in-frame clones, not every one. That table furnishes V, J and clone size, whereas the DNA furnished D and trimming. The table lists around 100,000 clones, with 3% to 4% in the top ten. Findings and limits, study-wide: Presence/absence analyses took donor sequencing depth as roughly uniform.

The TCR was taken from a young woman in good health and CMV-seronegative. Specimen: PBMCs.

The CDR3 nucleotides are TGTGCCAGCAGTTTGCACCGGAGTCAGCCCCAGCATTTT. Protein product: CASSLHRSQPQHF. The rearrangement joins TRBV27 to TRBJ1-5; D is unclear. The CDR3 totals 13 residues. V gave up 3 bases and J gave up 6 bases, with 9 bases separating them. The germline gives CDR1 MNHEY, CDR2 SMNVEV (reference sequence).